The present T cell receptor beta chain was sequenced within a study of OX40 agonist ivuxolimab in advanced cancers. Turning to the overall study: Ivuxolimab was an agonistic, fully human IgG2 monoclonal antibody directed against OX40 (CD134), a costimulatory receptor. Intravenous ivuxolimab was administered to patients every 2 weeks at six dose levels: 0.01, 0.1, 0.3, 1.5, 3 and 10 mg/kg. Of the 50 to 55 patients in dose escalation, around 20 had hepatocellular carcinoma, some 15 had melanoma, 9 had renal cell carcinoma and 9 had head and neck cancer. In the dose-escalation cohort, 82.7% of patients were male, and the mean age was roughly 60 years, with a range of roughly 23 to 85. Prior anti-PD-1, anti-PD-L1 or anti-CTLA-4 therapy was permitted, and roughly two fifths of dose-escalation patients had received checkpoint inhibitors. Partial responses occurred in three dose-escalation patients: two with cutaneous melanoma and one with hepatocellular carcinoma. The point of sequencing TCRbeta in the periphery was to test whether ivuxolimab changed TCR sequence diversity and drove clonal T-cell expansion. The paper covers the monotherapy dose-escalation part of the phase I ivuxolimab trial, which included N ≈ 57 patients.

V is cut back by 4 bases and J by 1 base, with 5 bases in the junction unmatched. The CDR1 and CDR2 encoded by the germline V gene are SGHRS and YFSETQ. The CDR3 covers 15 residues, taking in both the cysteine and the phenylalanine. Only CDR3 DNA is held: 45 bases, read in frame from base 1. The trial excluded patients who had a history of autoimmune disease or were on systemic immunosuppression. Peripheral blood for TCR sequencing was drawn from every dose cohort at baseline, at cycle 4 day 1 and at cycle 7 day 1. Samples came from an open-label, multicenter, first-in-human phase I dose-escalation trial of ivuxolimab. Adults with locally advanced or metastatic melanoma, renal cell carcinoma, hepatocellular carcinoma or head and neck squamous cell carcinoma were enrolled in the trial. Before TCR sequencing, CD4+ T cells and CD8+ T cells from peripheral blood were sorted into separate populations.

Study-wide findings and limitations: Low levels of normalized T-cell clonal expansion were also seen in some patients who did not respond. The antigen specificity of the clonally expanded peripheral T cells was not determined. On average, CD8+ T cells showed more expanded clones than CD4+ T cells after ivuxolimab. At doses from 0.1 to 3.0 mg/kg, clonal expansion was seen in both CD4+ and CD8+ blood T cells between baseline and week 6. In the 0.1-3.0 mg/kg groups, partial responders were among the patients with the lowest normalized peripheral clonal expansion, particularly in CD8+ T cells.

Comment on this clone: The clone's antigen remains unknown. Within one base of it there is no much larger clone, and no base qualities were kept.

Genomic DNA was extracted from sorted cells for sequencing of the TCRbeta CDR3 region. TCRbeta CDR3 regions were sequenced using the immunoSEQ Assay. TCRdb holds this immuneACCESS table with in-frame rearrangements only. Some clones are missing; in checked studies, unresolved V genes explain under half, and the rest has no known cause. The sample table lists roughly 80,000 clones, approximately 85% of them with a count of one. About 6.9% of the sample belongs to the ten largest clones. Sequenced here: CD4+ or CD8+ T cells sorted from blood, sampled in a trial of the OX40 agonist ivuxolimab. The chain employs TRBV5-1 and TRBJ2-3; 8 bases in the junction line up with TRBD2. This TCR was sampled from an adult with an advanced solid tumor such as melanoma, head and neck, liver or kidney cancer. In nucleotides, the sequence is TGCGCCAGCAGCCTAACGACTAGCGGCACAGATACGCAGTATTTT. It encodes CASSLTTSGTDTQYF.